Listed below are T cell receptor beta chains from one sample, sequenced in a study of T cell changes during pregnancy in multiple sclerosis. Some clones are missing from TCRdb's copy, which holds only in-frame ones; the method was immunoSEQ multiplex PCR. Of tens of thousands of clones in the sample, 91% were seen once. The specimen comprised peripheral blood, sampled after pregnancy. These receptors were collected from a female donor in good health, enrolled as a control in a pregnancy study. The conserved cysteine and the conserved F or W are not part of the CDR3 here. A D gene is named only where the DNA matches it firmly.

TRBJ1-2 | NA | TRBV27 | 11 | ASSGRPLYGYT
TRBJ2-3 | NA | TRBV23-1 | 13 | ASSQSVTGTDTQY
TRBJ1-6 | NA | TRBV6-5 | 12 | ASSFERYNSPLH
TRBJ1-2 | TRBD1 | TRBV27 | 11 | ASSGQGLYGYT
TRBJ1-1 | NA | TRBV4-2 | 13 | ASSQDVGANTEAF
TRBJ1-4 | NA | TRBV7-9 | 14 | ASSLSTGQGYEKLF
TRBJ2-1 | NA | TRBV18 | 14 | ASSPYSDSSYNEQF
TRBJ1-1 | NA | TRBV7-3 | 13 | ASSLTGTTNTEAF
TRBJ2-5 | NA | TRBV5-1 | 9 | ASSFGETQY
TRBJ1-1 | NA | TRBV30 | 14 | AWRDYGAGQSPEAF
TRBJ2-1 | NA | TRBV7-9 | 13 | ASSLVPSVYNEQF
TRBJ1-1 | NA | TRBV6-5 | 11 | ASSLRENTEAF
TRBJ1-6 | NA | TRBV5-6 | 10 | ASSFRDSPLH
TRBJ1-4 | NA | TRBV7-9 | 12 | ASSLVGAYEKLF
TRBJ2-1 | TRBD2 | TRBV10-3 | 13 | AIRPGTSDYNEQF
TRBJ2-7 | TRBD1 | TRBV30 | 11 | AWRGDREYEQY
TRBJ1-1 | NA | TRBV30 | 11 | AWKGGANTEAF
TRBJ2-2 | TRBD1 | TRBV4-3 | 12 | ASRRGPNTGELF